This is a list of T cell receptor beta chains from one sample in a study. TCRdb fed the RT-PCR reads into MiXCR, producing one record per CDR3 protein. The sample has about 700,000 distinct CDR3 sequences, more than 13% seen once; the top ten hold 3.6%. The sequencing sample was made of memory CD4+ T cells from blood. The receptors originated from a female donor in good health, serving as a healthy control. Each CDR3 is given with its conserved first and last residue. The D gene is left open where the match is weak. The size entry is marked missing in some rows and otherwise reads once, few, many or a size class.

v_gene	abundance	d_gene	j_gene	CDR3nt	CDR3aa
TRBV12-3/TRBV12-4	many	NA	TRBJ2-5	TGTGCCAGCAGTTTAGCGCGCGGATGGGGTAGCTCAGAGACCCAGTACTTC	CASSLARGWGSSETQYF
TRBV3-1	NA	NA	TRBJ2-2	TGTGCCAGCAGCCACGGGACCAACACCGGGGAGCTGTTTTTT	CASSHGTNTGELFF
TRBV5-1	few	NA	TRBJ1-5	TGCGCCAGCAGCTTTGGGCAGCCTAATCAGCCCCAGCATTTT	CASSFGQPNQPQHF
TRBV4-1	few	NA	TRBJ2-3	TGCGCCAGCAGCGAAGTCGGCAGCCCCAGCACAGATACGCAGTATTTT	CASSEVGSPSTDTQYF
TRBV10-3	few	NA	TRBJ1-6	TGTGCCATCAGTGCATTTACGGATTCACCCCTCCACTTT	CAISAFTDSPLHF
TRBV28	few	TRBD1	TRBJ2-7	TGTGCCAGCAGACGGACAGGGGGTTGGTATGGCGAGCAGTACTTC	CASRRTGGWYGEQYF
TRBV7-3	many	NA	TRBJ2-2	TGTGCCAGCAATCTTAGTCTGGTCGGGGAGCTGTTTTTT	CASNLSLVGELFF
TRBV7-2	NA	NA	TRBJ2-2	TGTGCCAGCAGCCCCCGGTGGACCGGGGAGCTGTTTTTT	CASSPRWTGELFF
TRBV28	few	NA	TRBJ2-3	TGTGCCAGCAGTTTGGGGCGGACTTTCACAGATACGCAGTATTTT	CASSLGRTFTDTQYF
TRBV5-6	few	NA	TRBJ2-3	TGTGCCAGCAGCTCGCGCGGGGGCAGGCAGTATTTT	CASSSRGGRQYF
TRBV27	NA	NA	TRBJ1-6	TGTGCCAGCAGCCGTGAACCCTACAGGGATAATTCACCCCTCCACTTT	CASSREPYRDNSPLHF
TRBV28	NA	NA	TRBJ1-5	TGTGCCAGCAGAGAGTTGGTATTAGCACAGCCCCAGCATTTT	CASRELVLAQPQHF
TRBV20-1	NA	NA	TRBJ2-1	TGCAGTGCTAGAGGGGAGCGGGTAGATGAGCAGTTCTTC	CSARGERVDEQFF
TRBV7-9	few	NA	TRBJ2-7	TGTGCCAGCAGCCCCATGGGTGAGGGTGAGCAGTACTTC	CASSPMGEGEQYF
TRBV9	NA	NA	TRBJ1-2	TGTGCCAGCAGCGCAAGGACGTATGGCTACACCTTC	CASSARTYGYTF
TRBV28	NA	TRBD2	TRBJ2-5	TGTGCCAGCAGTTTAGTTTCGTCGGCTAGCGGGGGGGGCCAAGAGACCCAGTACTTC	CASSLVSSASGGGQETQYF
TRBV20-1	few	NA	TRBJ2-7	TGCAGTGCCGGTAGGTCTGGTATATACGAGCAGTACTTC	CSAGRSGIYEQYF
TRBV9	many	NA	TRBJ2-7	TGTGCCAGCAGCGTAGCTCCGGTCGGAACCTACGAGCAGTACTTC	CASSVAPVGTYEQYF
TRBV5-1	few	TRBD2	TRBJ2-3	TGCGCCAGCAGCTTGGGTCCCTCAGCGGGAGGCACAGATACGCAGTATTTT	CASSLGPSAGGTDTQYF
TRBV10-3	many	NA	TRBJ2-1	TGTGCCGCTGGAGGGCAAAGCTCCTACAATGAGCAGTTCTTC	CAAGGQSSYNEQFF